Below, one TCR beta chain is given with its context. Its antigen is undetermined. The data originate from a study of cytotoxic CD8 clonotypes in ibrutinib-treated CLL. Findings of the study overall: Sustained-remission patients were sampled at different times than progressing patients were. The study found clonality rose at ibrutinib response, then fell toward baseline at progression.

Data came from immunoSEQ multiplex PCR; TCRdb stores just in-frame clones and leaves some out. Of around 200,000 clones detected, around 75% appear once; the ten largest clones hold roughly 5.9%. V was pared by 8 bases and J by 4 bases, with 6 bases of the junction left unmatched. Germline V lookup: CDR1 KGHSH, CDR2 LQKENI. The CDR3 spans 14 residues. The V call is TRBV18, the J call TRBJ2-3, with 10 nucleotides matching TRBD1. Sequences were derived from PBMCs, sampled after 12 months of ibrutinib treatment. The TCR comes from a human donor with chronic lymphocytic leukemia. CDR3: CASLRDRGSDTQYF. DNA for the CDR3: TGTGCCAGCCTTCGGGACAGGGGTTCAGATACGCAGTATTTT.